Listed below are T cell receptor beta chains from one sample, sequenced in a study of blood T cell repertoires in COVID-19. This table comes from immunoSEQ multiplex PCR, and its TCRdb copy is limited to in-frame clones, with some not included. The table shows approximately 280,000 clones, with about four fifths occurring only once. The sample consisted of PBMCs or T cells enriched from blood (not recorded which). These TCRs come from a man in his forties who had been exposed to COVID-19. Each CDR3 is given with its conserved first and last residue. A D gene is named only where the DNA matches it firmly. Clone size appears in some rows only: once, few, many, or a class for an expanded clone.

d_call j_call v_call clone_size cdr3_nt cdr3_aa
. TRBJ1-4 TRBV5-5 once TGTGCCAGCACTCTCTACCCTGCTAATGAAAAACTGTTTTTT CASTLYPANEKLFF
. TRBJ1-1 TRBV5-1 . TGCGCCAGCAGCCAAGGGTCGCCGGGGGGGAACACTGAAGCTTTCTTT CASSQGSPGGNTEAFF
. TRBJ1-1 TRBV18 many TGTGCCAGCTCACCGTACCAACAGGGTATGAACACTGAAGCTTTCTTT CASSPYQQGMNTEAFF
. TRBJ1-1 TRBV5-6 . TGTGCCAGCAGCTTAAGGTCAGGGGAAGCTTTCTTT CASSLRSGEAFF
. TRBJ1-1 TRBV30 . TGTGCCTGGGATCGAAGTGCAGGGGAAGCTTTCTTT CAWDRSAGEAFF
. TRBJ1-5 TRBV21-1 . TGTGCCAGCAACAGGGACAGCTACAATCAGCCCCAGCATTTT CASNRDSYNQPQHF
. TRBJ1-4 TRBV21-1 . TGTGCCAGCAGCAAAGGGACAGGAGGAAGAGGTAATGAAAAACTGTTTTTT CASSKGTGGRGNEKLFF
. TRBJ2-7 TRBV5-6 . TGTGCCAGCAACTCAGGGGGCGGGAGTAGGTACGAGCAGTACTTC CASNSGGGSRYEQYF
. TRBJ2-1 TRBV27 . TGTGCCAGCAGTTTCTACAGGGACAATGAGCAGTTCTTC CASSFYRDNEQFF
. TRBJ1-2 TRBV6-4 . TGTGCCAGCAGTGAAACGGTCGACAGTAACTATGGCTACACCTTC CASSETVDSNYGYTF
TRBD2 TRBJ2-1 TRBV5-6 . TGTGCCAGCAGCTTGAGGCTAGTGAGCGGGAAAGTCTTTTTCAATGAGCAGTTCTTC CASSLRLVSGKVFFNEQFF
. TRBJ2-5 TRBV10-1 . TGCGCCAGCAGTTTGAGGGTAGGGCAAGAGACCCAGTACTTC CASSLRVGQETQYF
. TRBJ1-1 TRBV11-2 . TGTGCCAGCAGCACTGACAGGAACACTGAAGCTTTCTTT CASSTDRNTEAFF
TRBD2 TRBJ2-3 TRBV7-2 . TGTGCCAGCAGCAGCTCGTCCGGGAGGACGACAGATACGCAGTATTTT CASSSSSGRTTDTQYF
. TRBJ1-4 TRBV25-1 . TGTGCCAGCAGTGCGGGAAGGGCAGCAACTAATGAAAAACTGTTTTTT CASSAGRAATNEKLFF
. TRBJ2-7 TRBV25-1 . TGTGCCAGCAGTACAACAGGGCGGAGCTCCTACGAGCAGTACTTC CASSTTGRSSYEQYF
. TRBJ1-4 TRBV12-5 once TGTGCTAGTGGATCCTCGGGTGAAAAACTGTTTTTT CASGSSGEKLFF
. TRBJ2-3 TRBV6-6 . TGTGCCAGCGCTCGGGGAATCGCGGATACGCAGTATTTT CASARGIADTQYF
. TRBJ2-5 TRBV27 . TGTGCCAGCAGTGAGAGTCCTAAATGGGGCCCTAAAAGAGTACAAGAGACCCAGTACTTC CASSESPKWGPKRVQETQYF
TRBD1 TRBJ1-6 TRBV30 . TGTGCCGGGCAAGGGGGCACTTATAGGGCCGAAGGAGGTGCCTATAATTCACCCCTCCACTTT CAGQGGTYRAEGGAYNSPLHF
. TRBJ1-4 TRBV5-4 . TGTGCCAGCAGCTTTGGAGGGTCAGCTAATGAAAAACTGTTTTTT CASSFGGSANEKLFF
. TRBJ2-3 TRBV5-6 . TGTGCCAGCAGCTTGGAGCGGGGCACAGATACGCAGTATTTT CASSLERGTDTQYF
. TRBJ1-5 TRBV18 . TGTGCCAGCTCAAGGATCGGGGGTTTGAGCAATCAGCCCCAGCATTTT CASSRIGGLSNQPQHF
. TRBJ2-1 TRBV6-6 . TGTGCCAGCAGTTACTCGAATAGTGAGCAGTTCTTC CASSYSNSEQFF
TRBD2 TRBJ2-1 TRBV11-2 . TGTGCCAGCAGCTTCGGGACTAGCGGGAGCTCCTACAATGAGCAGTTCTTC CASSFGTSGSSYNEQFF
. TRBJ2-7 TRBV7-3 . TGTGCCAGCAGCCCGGGGATGGCCTCCTCTGACGAGCAGTACTTC CASSPGMASSDEQYF
TRBD2 TRBJ2-3 TRBV6-1 . TGTGCCAGCAGTGAGCGCGGGAGGGCCGGGACAGATACGCAGTATTTT CASSERGRAGTDTQYF
. TRBJ2-1 TRBV10-2 . TGCGCCACGACTAGTCGCGATGAGCAGTTCTTC CATTSRDEQFF
. TRBJ1-3 TRBV6-5 . TGTGCCAGCCTTGCCGCGGGGGGCTCTGGAAACACCATATATTTT CASLAAGGSGNTIYF
TRBD2 TRBJ2-3 TRBV29-1 . TGCAGCGTTGATAGCGGGAGCACAGATACGCAGTATTTT CSVDSGSTDTQYF
. TRBJ1-1 TRBV5-4 . TGTGCCAGCAGCGGGATTGGGGGCCCTAACACTGAAGCTTTCTTT CASSGIGGPNTEAFF
TRBD2 TRBJ2-2 TRBV3-1/TRBV3-2 . TGTGCCAGCAGCCTGACTAGCGGGTACACCGGGGAGCTGTTTTTT CASSLTSGYTGELFF
TRBD1 TRBJ1-2 TRBV4-1 . TGCGCCAGCAGCCAAGCCGGGACAGGGGCGTATGGCTACACCTTC CASSQAGTGAYGYTF
TRBD2 TRBJ2-1 TRBV5-1 once TGCGCCAGCAGCTTGAATAGCGGGAGTTGGGATGAGCAGTTCTTC CASSLNSGSWDEQFF
. TRBJ2-7 TRBV19 . TGTGCCAGTAGTATCGGCGAAGGAGTGTACGAGCAGTACTTC CASSIGEGVYEQYF
TRBD1 TRBJ1-2 TRBV5-5 . TGTGCCAGCAGCTTGGGAACAGGGGGCGGTGGCTACACCTTC CASSLGTGGGGYTF
TRBD1 TRBJ1-1 TRBV3-1/TRBV3-2 once TGTGCCAGCAGCCAAGCAGGGACAGAGAACACTGAAGCTTTCTTT CASSQAGTENTEAFF
. TRBJ1-2 TRBV6-5 . TGTGCCAGCAGGGCGGCAGGGGAACATGGCTACACCTTC CASRAAGEHGYTF
TRBD2 TRBJ2-1 TRBV18 . TGTGCCAGCTCACCACGACGGGGACTAGCGGAGGCCCAATTTGGGTTTTACAATGAGCAGTTCTTC CASSPRRGLAEAQFGFYNEQFF
TRBD1 TRBJ2-4 TRBV19 . TGTGCCAGTAGTATGGGACAGGGAGGCATTCAGTACTTC CASSMGQGGIQYF
. TRBJ1-5 TRBV7-9 . TGTGCCAGCAGCTTAGGGTTCGGTGGTCATCAGCCCCAGCATTTT CASSLGFGGHQPQHF
TRBD2 TRBJ2-7 TRBV9 few TGTGCCAGCAGCGTAGGCAGCGGGATTACCTACGAGCAGTACTTC CASSVGSGITYEQYF
. TRBJ1-6 TRBV11-2 . TGTGCCAGCAGCTTAGCAGGGTATAATTCACCCCTCCACTTT CASSLAGYNSPLHF
TRBD1 TRBJ1-5 TRBV7-8 once TGTGCCAGCAGCTATCAGGGGGCTCGTCAGCCCCAGCATTTT CASSYQGARQPQHF
. TRBJ2-7 TRBV6-1 once TGTGCCAGCAGTGAAAGTTTGTGGGGGCAGGCGCGGGAGCAGTACTTC CASSESLWGQAREQYF
. TRBJ2-2 TRBV7-3 . TGTGCCAGCAGCAGACTAAACACCGGGGAGCTGTTTTTT CASSRLNTGELFF
. TRBJ1-1 TRBV29-1 . TGCAGCGTTGAATTTCGACTCAGAGGCACTGAAGCTTTCTTT CSVEFRLRGTEAFF
. TRBJ2-1 TRBV7-3 . TGTGCCAGCAGCTTAATCAGCGGACCAGGAGAAGACGGGTACAATGAGCAGTTCTTC CASSLISGPGEDGYNEQFF
. TRBJ2-2 TRBV15 . TGTGCCACCAGCAGAGATCAGTTCACCGGGGAGCTGTTTTTT CATSRDQFTGELFF
. TRBJ1-4 TRBV2 few TGTGCCAGCAGTGACAGAGGAGCAACTAATGAAAAACTGTTTTTT CASSDRGATNEKLFF
. TRBJ2-7 TRBV10-2 . TGCGCCAGCAGGCAGGGTCCCCCTCCCTACGAGCAGTACTTC CASRQGPPPYEQYF
TRBD2 TRBJ2-1 TRBV29-1 . TGCAGCGTTGTGTGGCTAGCGGGAGGTGAGCAGTTCTTC CSVVWLAGGEQFF
. TRBJ2-2 TRBV6-5 . TGTGCCAGTCGCGGGGCCTTGTTAAGTCCCGGGGAGCTGTTTTTT CASRGALLSPGELFF
TRBD2 TRBJ2-7 TRBV27 . TGTGCCAGCAGTTTAACGGGACTAGCGGGAGGTAAAGAGCAGTACTTC CASSLTGLAGGKEQYF